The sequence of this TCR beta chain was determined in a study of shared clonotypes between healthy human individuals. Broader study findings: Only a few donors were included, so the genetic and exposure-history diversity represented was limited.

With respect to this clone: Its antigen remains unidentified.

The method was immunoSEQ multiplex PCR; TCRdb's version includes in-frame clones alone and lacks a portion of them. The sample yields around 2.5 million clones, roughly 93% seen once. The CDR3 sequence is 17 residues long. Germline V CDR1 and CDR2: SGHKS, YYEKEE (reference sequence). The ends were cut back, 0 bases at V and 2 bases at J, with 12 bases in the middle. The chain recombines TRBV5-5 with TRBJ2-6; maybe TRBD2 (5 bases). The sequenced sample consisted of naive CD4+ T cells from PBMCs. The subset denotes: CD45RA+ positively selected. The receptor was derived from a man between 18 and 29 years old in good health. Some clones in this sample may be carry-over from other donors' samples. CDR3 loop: CASSLAGMGAGANVLTF. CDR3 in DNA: TGTGCCAGCAGCTTGGCGGGGATGGGCGCTGGGGCCAACGTCCTGACTTTC.